This TCR beta chain was recovered during a study of blood T cell repertoires in COVID-19. Study details: Acute and convalescent COVID-19 samples came from the United States, Italy and Spain.

The method was immunoSEQ multiplex PCR; TCRdb's version includes in-frame clones alone and lacks a portion of them. This sample has tens of thousands of clones; roughly 85% occur once, and the top ten carry 5% to 5.5%. The clonotype originates from a man aged 60 to 69 with acute or convalescent COVID-19. Sample: peripheral blood.

CDR3 bases: TGTGCCAGCAGCCAAGATCTGGGGAGGGGACGGGACAGGGCGTACTATGGCTACACCTTC. This encodes CASSQDLGRGRDRAYYGYTF. The chain carries TRBV3-1 (or the pseudogene TRBV3-2) and TRBJ1-2, with 9 nucleotides matching TRBD1. From germline, CDR1 is LGHDT and CDR2 YNNKEL (reference sequence). The CDR3 loop spans 20 amino acids. V was clipped by 0 bases and J by 3 bases; unmatched bases: 17.